These T cell receptor beta chains were read from a single sample in a study of control samples from healthy donors and cancer patients. The repertoire was sequenced with immunoSEQ multiplex PCR; TCRdb's copy has only in-frame clones and lacks some. The sample shows about 94,000 clones, about 88% of them seen only once. Input material: blood. These receptors all come from a woman in her forties or fifties in good health. Both conserved end residues are trimmed from each CDR3.

>TRBJ2-7|TRBV18
ASSPGENLYEQY
>TRBJ2-6|TRBV25-1
ASMDWSSNVLT
>TRBJ2-5|TRBV2
ASRSDSLGTQY
>TRBJ2-7|TRBV19
ATTGVPYEQY
>TRBJ2-2|TRBV7-2
ASSFISSVNTGELF
>TRBJ2-1|TRBV7-3
ASSYGLGDEQF
>TRBJ2-4|TRBV6-2/TRBV6-3
ASSYRGLLNQNIQY
>TRBJ1-2|TRBV6-6
ASSRPQSNYGYT
>TRBJ1-2|TRBV6-5
ASRAGPRSNYGYT
>TRBJ2-3|TRBV5-1
ASSLNGGGDTQY
>TRBJ2-6|TRBV2
ASHDRAGANVLT
>TRBJ2-1|TRBV2
ASRPSGSKGNEQF
>TRBJ2-3|TRBV19
ASASGLAGGTTDTQY
>TRBJ1-2|TRBV19
ASSIGEGTGSGYT
>TRBJ2-3|TRBV19
ASSISRLAGGEDTQY
>TRBJ1-6|TRBV6-6
ASRDSGQGFNSPLH
>TRBJ2-7|TRBV6-1
ASSEGEAVSGYEQY
>TRBJ2-1|TRBV11-3
ASSFLESEQF
>TRBJ2-7|TRBV7-2
ASSLVGSAYEQY
>TRBJ2-7|TRBV11-2
ASTIGTSGTYEQY
>TRBJ2-3|TRBV9
ASSAGWPGGQDTQY
>TRBJ1-3|TRBV7-9
ASSPVDTIY
>TRBJ2-3|TRBV11-3
ASSLSSGGGTDTQY
>TRBJ1-2|TRBV19
ASSRASQYGYT
>TRBJ2-1|TRBV7-2
ASSLAGRGPSYNEQF
>TRBJ1-6|TRBV3-1/TRBV3-2
ASSQGQGGSPLH
>TRBJ2-5|TRBV5-8
ASSREQETQY
>TRBJ2-4|TRBV2
ATGTLKNIQY
>TRBJ2-7|TRBV7-9
ASSLSPGGGSYEQY
>TRBJ2-7|TRBV4-1
ASSPWDSYEQY
>TRBJ2-1|TRBV27
ASMVDIRSGRVKGSYNEQF
>TRBJ1-2|TRBV12-3/TRBV12-4
ASSRGNYGYT
>TRBJ1-1|TRBV7-8
ASSWTEGTEAF
>TRBJ2-7|TRBV24-1
ATSETGYEQY
>TRBJ1-5|TRBV6-2/TRBV6-3
ASSYFSSSNQPQH
>TRBJ1-5|TRBV27
ASSLYRNVEPQH
>TRBJ1-5|TRBV6-6
ASSKLQAFGDQPQH
>TRBJ2-5|TRBV6-6
ASSYPFGVGETQY
>TRBJ1-3|TRBV9
ASSGTDGNTIY
>TRBJ2-5|TRBV6-6
ASWGPGIAQETQY
>TRBJ1-6|TRBV12-5
ASGRWTGANSPLH
>TRBJ1-5|TRBV7-2
ASSQDSMGNQPQH
>TRBJ2-2|TRBV7-9
ASSLSRMPGELF
>TRBJ1-5|TRBV27
ASSRGGPQGGLGPQH
>TRBJ2-7|TRBV7-8
ASSLRAGRLSYEQY
>TRBJ2-7|TRBV7-3
ASSLSPSYEQY
>TRBJ2-2|TRBV10-2
ASSGRLTGELF
>TRBJ1-2|TRBV7-2
ASSLDWGAYGYT
>TRBJ2-2|TRBV12-3/TRBV12-4
ASSSVSGELF
>TRBJ1-3|TRBV2
ASRGQLSGNTIY
>TRBJ1-1|TRBV6-5
ASIGNLDTEAF
>TRBJ2-2|TRBV4-1
ASSRAGVATGELF
>TRBJ2-3|TRBV25-1
ASSEWNKQGGQTDTQY
>TRBJ2-1|TRBV20-1
SAVSYNEQF
>TRBJ1-1|TRBV19
ASSSGGQVLEKAF
>TRBJ2-6|TRBV4-2
ASSPVVHRGLSSGANVLT
>TRBJ1-5|TRBV19
ASSIQAFSNQPQH
>TRBJ2-3|TRBV6-1
ASSESMSTDTQY
>TRBJ2-7|TRBV6-5
ASRGGGDINEQY
>TRBJ1-2|TRBV28
ASSPTGGARGYT